Reported below is one T cell receptor (beta chain). Some clones are missing from TCRdb's copy, which holds only in-frame ones; the method was immunoSEQ multiplex PCR. The sample lists some 760,000 clones, roughly 85% occurring once. The record originates from a study of shared T cell receptors in the human thymus. The CDR3 extends over 13 amino acids. V was clipped by 5 bases and J by 7 bases; unmatched bases: 7. Germline loops: CDR1 SGHVS, CDR2 FQNEAQ. This same sample was also part of a study on human thymus T cells. That study adds: From resections taken during corrective heart surgery, the thymus tissue was obtained.

The chain links TRBV7-8 to TRBJ1-1; 7 positions match TRBD1. The specimen sequenced was thymocytes. This TCR came from a girl under three years old with a congenital heart defect. Here the CDR3 reads CASSHRGHFEAFF. The CDR3 DNA reads TGTGCCAGCAGCCACAGGGGACACTTTGAAGCTTTCTTT.